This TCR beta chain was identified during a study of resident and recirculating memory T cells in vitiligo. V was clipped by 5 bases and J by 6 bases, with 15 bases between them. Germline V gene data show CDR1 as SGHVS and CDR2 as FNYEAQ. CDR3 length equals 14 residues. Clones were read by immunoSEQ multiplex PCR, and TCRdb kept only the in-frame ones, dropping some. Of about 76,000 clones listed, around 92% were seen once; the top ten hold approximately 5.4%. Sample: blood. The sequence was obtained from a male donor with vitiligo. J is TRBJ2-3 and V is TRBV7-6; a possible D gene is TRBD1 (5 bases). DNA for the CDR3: TGTGCCAGCAGCCAAGGGGTGGGCCAGGATACGCAGTATTTT. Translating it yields CASSQGVGQDTQYF.